This TCR beta chain was identified during a study of T cells after yellow fever vaccination. Study at large: Each low-cell-number fraction was prepared by means of SMART-Seq v4 Ultra Low Input. Overall study results and limits: Abundant clonotypes from the bulk population could get into FACS-sorted repertoires as contaminants. A secondary response was less intense yet reached its peak sooner, at day 5 versus 15.

TCRdb reprocessed the 5' RACE reads with MiXCR, giving one entry per CDR3 protein. The sample includes 350,000 to 450,000 distinct CDR3 sequences, 6.2% of them seen just once. This clonotype was found many times. The antigen is unknown. Trimming left V 0 bases short and J 3 bases short, with 9 bases between. Germline V gene sequence: CDR1 DFQATT, CDR2 SNEGSKA (reference sequence). The CDR3 extends over 14 amino acids. The chain employs TRBV20-1 and TRBJ2-1; maybe TRBD1 (5 bases). This specimen was PBMCs, taken 5 days after the yellow fever booster vaccination. This TCR derives from a young man who received the YFV17D yellow fever vaccine. The CDR3 DNA sequence: TGCAGTGCTAGAGAATGGCAGGGCTACAATGAGCAGTTCTTC. This encodes CSAREWQGYNEQFF.